This T cell receptor beta chain was captured in a study of CD8+ T cells in alopecia areata. Treatment of the sample: oral pan-JAK inhibitor, 5-10 mg twice daily. From germline, CDR1 is MNHEY and CDR2 SMNVEV (reference sequence). Trimming stripped 5 bases from V and 2 bases from J, with 12 bases between. The CDR3 is 14 residues long. Sequencing used cDNA as its template, made by extracting RNA and reverse transcribing it. The protocol was immunoSEQ multiplex PCR, while the TCRdb copy is restricted to in-frame clones and leaves out a portion. The table has under 200,000 clones, 55% to 75% seen once; the top ten hold over 12%.

The sample here was CD4+ T cells sorted from blood, taken at week 24, from a patient treated with tofacitinib. The chain combines TRBV27 with TRBJ1-1; D may be TRBD1 (5 bases). The receptor was isolated from a human donor with alopecia areata. The CDR3: CASSPAGRNTEAFF. The CDR3 DNA sequence: TGTGCCAGCAGTCCGGCAGGGAGAAACACTGAAGCTTTCTTT.